What follows describes a single T cell receptor (beta chain). The antigen remains undetermined. The data were taken from a study of CXCR3-negative and CXCR3-positive naive CD8 T cells. The TRB cDNA libraries were prepared by 5' RACE with UMI labels. TCRdb re-called the 5' RACE reads; one entry per CDR3 protein, DNA not given. The specimen's table records around 140,000 distinct CDR3 sequences. Study conclusions and caveats: Memory CD8+ cells had much lower diversity, and both naive subsets had comparably high diversity.

CDR1 is MNHEY and CDR2 is SMNVEV in the germline V gene (reference sequence). The length of the CDR3 is 16 residues. The receptor was derived from a human donor in good health. Some clones in this sample may be carry-over from other donors' samples. The chain combines TRBV27 with TRBJ1-4; TCRdb's D call of TRBD1 is untestable without DNA. The sample consisted of naive CXCR3- CD8+ T cells from blood. Subset specified: CD45RO-CCR7+CD27+CD95- naive CD8+ T cells lacking CXCR3 (TNR3-). The CDR3 sequence is CASRPPGTTTNEKLFF.